The clone carrying this TCR beta chain has more than one count but fewer than ten. Then a second PCR, running roughly 7 to 11 cycles, was carried out with a sample-barcoded 5' primer and a J-beta primer mix. MiXCR, run by TCRdb on the 5' RACE reads, gives a single entry per CDR3 protein. The profile shows 750,000 or so distinct CDR3 sequences, 25% of them singletons. This specimen belongs to a study of blood T cells in healthy people across ages. These records were also assigned to another study, of T cells of mothers and their children.

The receptor was isolated from a boy aged 5 to 17 in good health. The sequencing input was blood.

The CDR3 DNA follows: TGTGCCAGCATGTTCACTTCCAAGAGAACTTATGTATCATCGTTCTACTTC. Residues: CASMFTSKRTYVSSFYF. J is TRBJ2-5 and V is TRBV28; D remains ambiguous. Trimming removed 7 bases at V and 14 bases at J, with 35 bases between. The CDR3 has 17 residues. The germline V gene has CDR1 MDHEN and CDR2 SYDVKM. Together with reference TRBV28 and TRBJ2-5, the CDR3 gives the full variable domain: DVKVTQSSRYLVKRTGEKVFLECVQDMDHENMFWYRQDPGLGLRLIYFSYDVKMKEKGDIPEGYSVSREKKERFSLILESASTNQTSMYLCASMFTSKRTYVSSFYFGPGTRLLVL.